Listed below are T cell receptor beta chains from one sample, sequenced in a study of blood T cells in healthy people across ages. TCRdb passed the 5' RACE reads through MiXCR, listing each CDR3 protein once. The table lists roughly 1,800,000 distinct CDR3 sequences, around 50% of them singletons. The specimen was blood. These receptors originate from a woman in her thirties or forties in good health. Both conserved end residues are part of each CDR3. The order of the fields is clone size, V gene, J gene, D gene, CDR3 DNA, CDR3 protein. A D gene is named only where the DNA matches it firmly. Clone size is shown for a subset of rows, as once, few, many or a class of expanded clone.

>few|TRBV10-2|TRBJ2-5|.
TGCGCCAGCAGCCCTGGGCAGCTCACGGTACAAGAGACCCAGTACTTC
CASSPGQLTVQETQYF
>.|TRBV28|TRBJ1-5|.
TGTGCCAGCAGTTCAACCGGGAGAGATCAGCCCCAGCATTTT
CASSSTGRDQPQHF
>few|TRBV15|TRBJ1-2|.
TGTGCCACCAGCAGTGGGCAAGGGCGGTATGGCTACACCTTC
CATSSGQGRYGYTF
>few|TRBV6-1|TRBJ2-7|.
TGTGCCAGCAGGGCAGAGTTGTTATCCTACGAGCAGTACTTC
CASRAELLSYEQYF
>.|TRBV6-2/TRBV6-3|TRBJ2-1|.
TGTGCCAGCAGGTCTATTTCCCCCCCCAACAATGAGCAGTTCTTC
CASRSISPPNNEQFF
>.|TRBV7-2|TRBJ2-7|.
TGTGCCAGCAGCCACGGACACTCCTACGAGCAGTACTTC
CASSHGHSYEQYF
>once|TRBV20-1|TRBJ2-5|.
TGCAGTGCTAGAGATCGGGTAGGAAGAGAGACCCAGTACTTC
CSARDRVGRETQYF
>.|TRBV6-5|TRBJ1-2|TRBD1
TGTGCCAGCAGTCGGACAGGGAAAGGCTATGGCTACACCTTC
CASSRTGKGYGYTF
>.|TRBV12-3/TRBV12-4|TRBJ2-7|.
TGTGCCAGCGGGGTCCTGGGATACGAGCAGTACTTC
CASGVLGYEQYF
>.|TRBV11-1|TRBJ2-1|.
TGTGCCAGCAGCCTAGGACAGCTGAGCTCCTACAATGAGCAGTTCTTC
CASSLGQLSSYNEQFF
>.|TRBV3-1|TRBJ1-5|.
TGTGCCGGCAGCCCAACAAAGAAGAGCAATCAGCCCCAGCATTTT
CAGSPTKKSNQPQHF
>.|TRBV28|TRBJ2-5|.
TGTGCCAGCAGTTCTCAGAAGGTCCCTCAAGAGACCCAGTACTTC
CASSSQKVPQETQYF
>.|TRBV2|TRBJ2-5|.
TGTGCCAGCAGGAAACCGGGACACGGCCAAGAGACCCAGTACTTC
CASRKPGHGQETQYF
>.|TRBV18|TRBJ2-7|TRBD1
TGTGCCAGCTCACTCAACAGGGGTTGGGTCGAGCAGTACTTC
CASSLNRGWVEQYF
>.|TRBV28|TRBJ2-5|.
TGTGCCAGCAGCCTAGACAGTTGGGCCCGGGAGACCCAGTACTTC
CASSLDSWARETQYF
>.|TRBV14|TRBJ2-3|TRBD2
TGTGCCAGCAGCCAAGTGAAACTAGCGGGGGGAGTAGATACGCAGTATTTT
CASSQVKLAGGVDTQYF
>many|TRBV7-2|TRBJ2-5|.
TGTGCCAGCAGCTTATTTCGGAACCAAGAGACCCAGTACTTC
CASSLFRNQETQYF
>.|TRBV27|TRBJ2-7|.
TGTGCCAGCAGTTTAGGGCCCCTAATCTACGAGCAGTACTTC
CASSLGPLIYEQYF
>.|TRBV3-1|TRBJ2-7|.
TGTGCCAGCAGCCAAGTCACAGAACCAAACGAGCAGTACTTC
CASSQVTEPNEQYF
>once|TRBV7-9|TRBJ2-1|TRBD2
TGTGCCAGCAGCTTCCCTAGCGGGGGCTTCAATGAGCAGTTATTC
CASSFPSGGFNEQLF
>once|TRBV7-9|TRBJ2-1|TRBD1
TGTGCCAGCAGCTTCCCATGGACAGGGGGAAGTGAGCAGTTCTTC
CASSFPWTGGSEQFF
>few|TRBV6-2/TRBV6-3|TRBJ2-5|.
TGTGCCAGCACAGGGTCGACAGCTGGAGAGACCCAGTACTTC
CASTGSTAGETQYF
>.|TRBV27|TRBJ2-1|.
TGTGCCAGCAGTTTTCCGTTACGCGGCTACAATGAGCAGTTCTTC
CASSFPLRGYNEQFF
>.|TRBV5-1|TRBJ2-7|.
TGCGCCAGCAGCTTGGCCTTGGACGGGGGGCGCGGAGAGCAGTACTTC
CASSLALDGGRGEQYF
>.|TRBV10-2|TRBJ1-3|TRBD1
TGCGCCAGCAGGGAGACAGGGAACGGAAACACCATATATTTT
CASRETGNGNTIYF
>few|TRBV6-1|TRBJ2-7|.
TGTGCCAGCACTGACCGTACTAGCTACGAGCAGTACTTC
CASTDRTSYEQYF
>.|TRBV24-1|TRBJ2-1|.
TGTGCCACCAGTGATCAGTACGGGGCTACCAAATACAATGGGCAGTTCTTC
CATSDQYGATKYNGQFF
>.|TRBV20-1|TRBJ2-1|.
TGCAGTGCTAGATCGGACCATGAGCAGTTCTTC
CSARSDHEQFF
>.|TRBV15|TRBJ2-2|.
TGTGCCACCAGCAGAGAGCACACCGGGGAGCTGTTTTTT
CATSREHTGELFF
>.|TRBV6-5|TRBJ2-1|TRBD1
TGTGCCAGCAGTGAATCCGGGACAGGGTTTTCTGAGCAGTTCTTC
CASSESGTGFSEQFF
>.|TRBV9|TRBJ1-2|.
TGTGCCAGCGGAAGGACAGAGAACTATGGCTACACCTTC
CASGRTENYGYTF
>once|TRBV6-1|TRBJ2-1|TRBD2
TGTGCCAGCATAACTAGCGGGGGAGCGGCGTCGTTCTTC
CASITSGGAASFF
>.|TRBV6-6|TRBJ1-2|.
TGTGCCAGCAGTTTGCCTGCCGGCTACACCTTC
CASSLPAGYTF
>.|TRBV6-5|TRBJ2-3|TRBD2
TGTGCCAGCAGTTACTGGCTAGCGGGGGGAAGAGATACGCAGTATTTT
CASSYWLAGGRDTQYF
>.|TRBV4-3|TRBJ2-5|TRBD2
TGCGCCAGCAGCCTTTATAGCGGGGGGGGAAACCAAGAGACCCAGTACTTC
CASSLYSGGGNQETQYF
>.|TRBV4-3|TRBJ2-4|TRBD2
TGCGCCAGCAGCCAAACAGGACTAGCGGGGGCCCTCACTTTAGCCAAAAACATTCAGTACTTC
CASSQTGLAGALTLAKNIQYF
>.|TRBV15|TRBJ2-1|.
TGTGCCACCAGCAGTAGCGCAGGGGGGGCCTACAATGAGCAGTTCTTC
CATSSSAGGAYNEQFF
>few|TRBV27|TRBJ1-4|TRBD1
TGTGCCAGCAGTTTAGTGGGAACAGGGGCTGAAAAACTGTTTTTT
CASSLVGTGAEKLFF
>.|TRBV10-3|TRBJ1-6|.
TGTGCCATCAGCGACCGGGACACATATAATTCACCCCTCCACTTT
CAISDRDTYNSPLHF
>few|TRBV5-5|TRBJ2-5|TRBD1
TGTGCCAGCAGGGTTATAGGGACAGGAGAGACCCAGTACTTC
CASRVIGTGETQYF
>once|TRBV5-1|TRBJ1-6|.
TGCGCCAGCAGCGGGGGCGAGAATTCACCCCTCCACTTT
CASSGGENSPLHF
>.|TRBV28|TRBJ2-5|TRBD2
TGTGCCAGCAGTCCCCAGGGACTAGCGACAGAGACCCAGTACTTC
CASSPQGLATETQYF
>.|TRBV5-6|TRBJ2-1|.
TGTGCCAGCAGCGGGAGCGTGGCATACAATGAGCAGTTCTTC
CASSGSVAYNEQFF
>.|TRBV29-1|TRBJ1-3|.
TGCAGCGCGGGGGTATCTGGAAACACCATATATTTT
CSAGVSGNTIYF